This T cell receptor beta chain is drawn from a study of cytomegalovirus exposure and HLA in healthy donors. Study in general: Ancestry clustering placed roughly four fifths of approximately 370 genotyped donors in the Caucasian-associated cluster.

The study's findings and limits: Among immune exposure information, only CMV serostatus was available. DRB1 showed the most TCR associations and HLA-C the fewest in a later analysis, as rates varied by HLA locus. Per published accounts, TCR beta sequences correctly predicted the HLA-A and HLA-B alleles of most subjects.

As for this clone: What it recognizes is unknown. At one boundary the junction diverges from the germline segment, which might be a read error.

Germline V lookup: CDR1 SGHTA, CDR2 FQGTGA. CDR3 length equals 14 residues. PCR used 60 Vbeta primers and 13 Jbeta primers. The method was immunoSEQ multiplex PCR; TCRdb's version includes in-frame clones alone and lacks a portion of them. The table has approximately 130,000 clones, approximately 80% seen once. The sequenced material came from PBMCs. The receptor was isolated from a woman in her thirties or forties in good health and CMV-seronegative. V usage is TRBV7-3 and J usage is TRBJ2-1; TRBD2 matches 7 bases. This chain's CDR3 is CASSVTAGMYEQFF. Written as DNA, the CDR3 is TGTGCCAGCAGCGTAACAGCGGGGATGTATGAGCAGTTCTTC. Full variable domain (rest looked up from reference TRBV7-3 and TRBJ2-1): GAGVSQTPSNKVTEKGKYVELRCDPISGHTALYWYRQSLGQGPEFLIYFQGTGAADDSGLPNDRFFAVRPEGSVSTLKIQRTERGDSAVYLCASSVTAGMYEQFFGPGTRLTVL.